These 32 T cell receptor beta chains share one sample of origin, sequenced in a study of blood T cell repertoires in COVID-19. Sequenced by immunoSEQ multiplex PCR; TCRdb stores in-frame clones only, minus some. The profile shows fewer than 600,000 clones, 75% to 90% of them singletons. What was sequenced was peripheral blood. These receptors came from a man between 18 and 35 years old with COVID-19, enrolled during active disease.

The chain uses TRBV12-3 or TRBV12-4 and TRBJ2-2, with D possibly matching TRBD1 (6 bases). V dropped 9 bases and J dropped 5 bases, with 7 bases sitting between them. The CDR3 contains 11 residues. The DNA of the CDR3 is TGTGCCAGTGGACAGACCGGGGAGCTGTTTTTT. This codes for CASGQTGELFF.

The chain couples TRBV2 to TRBJ1-2; the D is unclear. Trimming removed 5 bases at V and 5 bases at J, with 12 bases between. The CDR3 loop spans 13 amino acids. Per germline, CDR1 SNHLY and CDR2 FYNNEI. The CDR3: CASSFSTPYGYTF. As DNA, the CDR3 is TGTGCCAGCAGTTTCTCAACTCCGTATGGCTACACCTTC.

This chain links TRBV19 with TRBJ2-7; 7 nucleotides line up with TRBD2. Trimming removed 1 base from V and 3 bases from J; junction bases left unmatched: 12. Per germline, CDR1 LNHDA and CDR2 SQIVND (reference sequence). This CDR3 spans 17 amino acids. The CDR3 is CASSIVGGGRGDYEQYF. CDR3 in DNA: TGTGCCAGTAGTATAGTTGGCGGCGGGAGAGGTGACTACGAGCAGTACTTC.

The V and J genes are TRBV19 and TRBJ2-7, with D tentatively TRBD2 (6 bases). V was cut by 3 bases and J by 7 bases, with 10 bases left in between. Germline V gene sequence: CDR1 LNHDA, CDR2 SQIVND (reference sequence). The CDR3 extends over 12 amino acids. The CDR3 region is CASSMGAGEQYF. The CDR3 coding sequence is TGTGCCAGTAGTATGGGTGCGGGAGAGCAGTACTTC.

The V and J genes are TRBV3-1 (or the pseudogene TRBV3-2) and TRBJ2-5; TRBD2 aligns across 8 bases. This CDR3 has 16 amino acids. J lost 5 bases, V lost 0 bases, and 8 bases had no gene match. Germline CDR1 reads LGHDT; CDR2 reads YNNKEL (reference sequence). The CDR3 sequence: CASSQDLGTRGETQYF. CDR3 nucleotide sequence: TGTGCCAGCAGCCAAGATTTAGGGACTAGGGGGGAGACCCAGTACTTC.

The table lists this clone with a few counts. The chain couples TRBV10-3 to TRBJ1-2; 12 nucleotides line up with TRBD1. CDR1 and CDR2 (germline): ENHRY, SYGVKD. The CDR3 extends over 14 amino acids. After removal of 4 bases from V and 4 bases from J, the junction contained 1 base not matched to a gene. In DNA form, the CDR3 reads TGTGCCATCAGTGCGGGACAGGGGGCCTATGGCTACACCTTC. This gives the protein CAISAGQGAYGYTF.

This clone was observed a few times. The genes are TRBV18 and TRBJ2-7; 8 nucleotides align to TRBD1. V was clipped by 3 bases and J by 0 bases; unmatched bases: 10. This CDR3 is 17 amino acids long. In germline, CDR1 is KGHSH, CDR2 LQKENI. The CDR3, as DNA: TGTGCCAGCTCACCTCAACAGGTCGGACAGGGCTCCTACGAGCAGTACTTC. It yields the protein CASSPQQVGQGSYEQYF. The complete variable domain, with remaining parts taken from reference TRBV18 and TRBJ2-7, reads NAGVMQNPRHLVRRRGQEARLRCSPMKGHSHVYWYRQLPEEGLKFMVYLQKENIIDESGMPKERFSAEFPKEGPSILRIQQVVRGDSAAYFCASSPQQVGQGSYEQYFGPGTRLTVT.

The V and J genes are TRBV12-3 or TRBV12-4 and TRBJ2-7; 10 bases agree with TRBD1. This CDR3 comprises 13 residues. J gave up 6 bases and V 5 bases, and 4 bases lay outside the gene matches. For the CDR3, the DNA is TGTGCCAGCAGTACCCGGGACAGGGGCGAGCAGTACTTC. Amino acids: CASSTRDRGEQYF.

CDR3 protein: CASGITGPLRYF. CDR3 nucleotides: TGTGCCAGCGGGATAACAGGGCCCCTCAGGTATTTT. The rearrangement uses TRBV28 and TRBJ2-3; weak D call: TRBD1 (6 bases). The CDR3 has 12 amino acids. The germline gives CDR1 MDHEN, CDR2 SYDVKM. The V end lost 8 bases, the J end lost 14 bases, and 20 bases lay between the germline ends.

This clone has a handful of counts. The CDR3 bases are TGTGCCAGCAGCTTAAGACTAGCGGGGAGCTCCTACGAGCAGTACTTC. It is translated as CASSLRLAGSSYEQYF. V and J are TRBV7-8 and TRBJ2-7, with 11 positions matching TRBD2. There are 16 residues in the CDR3. J was trimmed by 0 bases and V by 2 bases; bases with no gene match: 3. Germline values: CDR1 SGHVS, CDR2 FQNEAQ.

The count of this clone is one. The V gene is TRBV7-8, the J gene TRBJ1-2; 9 bases are a match to TRBD1. Germline-derived CDR1 and CDR2 are SGHVS and FQNEAQ. The CDR3 loop spans 14 amino acids. Losses at the gene ends were 4 bases for V and 8 bases for J; bases not matched to a gene: 8. CDR3 sequence (DNA): TGTGCCAGCAGCTCTATACAGGGGGCTGGGGGCTACACCTTC. Translated, it gives CASSSIQGAGGYTF.

This chain connects TRBV5-4 to TRBJ2-3; TRBD2 matches at 11 bases. The V gene's germline CDR1 is SGHNT and CDR2 YYREEE (reference sequence). Trimming cost V 4 bases and J 6 bases; bases outside gene matches: 10. There are 16 residues in the CDR3. The CDR3, as DNA: TGTGCCAGCAGCCCGGGACTAGCGGAAGCCCGGGATACGCAGTATTTT. Its translation: CASSPGLAEARDTQYF.

The chain joins TRBV6-5 to TRBJ1-2; D might be TRBD1 (5 bases). The length of the CDR3 is 15 residues. In germline, CDR1 is MNHEY, CDR2 SVGAGI. V was trimmed by 7 bases and J by 4 bases, leaving 19 bases between them. The CDR3 DNA follows: TGTGCCAGCACCCTCACGACAGCCGCCACCTATGGCTACACCTTC. Its translation: CASTLTTAATYGYTF.

The chain couples TRBV19 to TRBJ2-2; TRBD2 matches at 9 bases. Germline V gives CDR1 LNHDA, CDR2 SQIVND (reference sequence). The CDR3 loop spans 15 amino acids. V dropped 6 bases and J dropped 3; count of bases not matched to a gene: 5. This CDR3 is CASSASGVYTGELFF. The CDR3 DNA is TGTGCCAGTAGCGCTAGCGGGGTATACACCGGGGAGCTGTTTTTT.

The chain is built from TRBV11-2 and TRBJ2-1; unclear D gene. The V gene lost 0 bases and the J gene lost 10 bases, with 13 bases spanning the gap. The CDR3 spans 14 residues. Germline V gene data show CDR1 as SGHAT and CDR2 as FQNNGV. CDR3 protein: CASSLDPAAQEQFF. The CDR3 region has the DNA TGTGCCAGCAGCTTAGATCCGGCGGCTCAAGAGCAGTTCTTC.

The gene calls are TRBV27 and TRBJ1-6; D perhaps matches TRBD1 (6 bases). The CDR3 loop spans 17 amino acids. Trimming shortened V by 7 bases and J by 9 bases, and 25 bases separated the two germline ends. Germline CDR1 reads MNHEY; CDR2 reads SMNVEV (reference sequence). CDR3 DNA sequence: TGTGCCAGCAACCTCTCGGGGGGGCGCGGATTTATTTCACCCCTCCACTTT. This gives the protein CASNLSGGRGFISPLHF.

The V and J genes are TRBV15 and TRBJ2-1, with 8 bases that match TRBD2. Trimming cost V 0 bases and J 8 bases; bases outside gene matches: 6. This CDR3 contains 15 residues. CDR1 and CDR2 (germline): LNHNV, YYDKDF (reference sequence). The CDR3 DNA reads TGTGCCACCAGCAGAGATGGGACTAGTGGCTATGAGCAGTTCTTC. Amino acids: CATSRDGTSGYEQFF.

The DNA for the CDR3 is TGTGCCACCAGTGATTTTAGCGGGGGCGTGGATACGCAGTATTTT. Residues: CATSDFSGGVDTQYF. The gene calls are TRBV24-1 and TRBJ2-3; 9 nucleotides agree with TRBD2. V lost 1 base and J lost 6; bases outside the gene matches: 4. The CDR3 totals 15 residues. The V gene's germline CDR1 is KGHDR and CDR2 SFDVKD.

The rearrangement joins TRBV7-5 to TRBJ1-5. TRBV7-5 represents a pseudogene. The CDR3 has 18 amino acids. The CDR3 DNA reads as TGTGTCAGAAGCTTAATATGCCGGAAAAGGCCGAGGAATCAGCCCCAGCATTTT. It specifies CVRSLICRKRPRNQPQHF.

This chain uses TRBV15 with TRBJ1-3; no firm D call. Trimming cost V 0 bases and J 2 bases, with 8 bases left between them. Germline values: CDR1 LNHNV, CDR2 YYDKDF (reference sequence). The CDR3 extends over 15 amino acids. In nucleotides, the CDR3 is TGTGCCACCAGCAGAGACGGAGGGCCTGGAAACACCATATATTTT. Translation: CATSRDGGPGNTIYF.

The chain joins TRBV6-1 to TRBJ2-1; tentative D call: TRBD2 (6 bases). Trimming left V 3 bases short and J 0 bases short, with 18 bases between. The length of the CDR3 is 18 residues. Per the germline V gene, CDR1 is MNHNS and CDR2 is SASEGT. The CDR3 sequence is CASSDPFGGGSSYNEQFF. As DNA, the CDR3 is TGTGCCAGCAGTGACCCCTTCGGGGGAGGTAGCTCCTACAATGAGCAGTTCTTC.

The sample holds one count of this clone. V and J are TRBV18 and TRBJ2-7; TRBD1 might be the D (6 bases). This CDR3 region has 15 residues. V was pared by 1 base and J by 5 bases, with 15 bases between. Germline V gene data show CDR1 as KGHSH and CDR2 as LQKENI. The CDR3 sequence is CASSPLGNRVDEQYF. As DNA, the CDR3 is TGTGCCAGCTCACCACTTGGGAACAGGGTGGACGAGCAGTACTTC. Together with reference TRBV18 and TRBJ2-7, the CDR3 gives the full variable domain: NAGVMQNPRHLVRRRGQEARLRCSPMKGHSHVYWYRQLPEEGLKFMVYLQKENIIDESGMPKERFSAEFPKEGPSILRIQQVVRGDSAAYFCASSPLGNRVDEQYFGPGTRLTVT.

This sequence joins TRBV2 and TRBJ2-3; D may be TRBD1 (6 bases). With 10 bases removed from V and 3 bases from J, the gap between germline ends came to 17 bases. This CDR3 is built from 14 residues. The V gene's germline CDR1 is SNHLY and CDR2 FYNNEI. DNA for the CDR3: TGTGCCAATGCCCCAGGGGCGGGTACAGATACGCAGTATTTT. It translates to CANAPGAGTDTQYF.

A few counts support this clone. This sequence joins TRBV6-5 and TRBJ1-2; 9 bases match TRBD1. J lost 4 bases, V lost 7 bases, and 10 bases had no gene match. This CDR3 comprises 15 residues. CDR1 is MNHEY and CDR2 is SVGAGI in the germline V gene. In DNA, the CDR3 is TGTGCCAGCACCAACCCGGGACAGGGTGGCTATGGCTACACCTTC. Amino acid sequence: CASTNPGQGGYGYTF.

This clone was seen just once. DNA for the CDR3: TGCAGCGTTGAAAAATGGGTACAGGGGTATACTGAAGCTTTCTTT. This sequence encodes CSVEKWVQGYTEAFF. The J gene is TRBJ1-1, the V gene TRBV29-1, with TRBD1 matching 7 bases. CDR1 SQVTM and CDR2 ANQGSEA come from the germline V gene. The V and J ends lost 2 bases and 5 bases, in that order; junction bases with no gene match: 11. The CDR3 has 15 residues.

This chain joins TRBV9 and TRBJ2-2; 11 bases map to TRBD2. V trimming: 4 bases; J trimming: 2 bases; junction bases outside the gene matches: 19. The CDR3 spans 21 residues. Germline-derived CDR1 and CDR2 are SGDLS and YYNGEE. The CDR3 here is CASSLRGQNTGLAVNTGELFF. CDR3 DNA sequence: TGTGCCAGCAGCCTGAGAGGACAGAATACGGGACTAGCGGTAAACACCGGGGAGCTGTTTTTT.

Concerning this clone itself: Other DNA sequences of this sample code for an identical CDR3. The chain is built from TRBV2 and TRBJ1-5; D is perhaps TRBD1 (5 bases). Trimming removed 8 bases at V and 0 bases at J, with 11 bases between. This CDR3 contains 14 residues. Germline values: CDR1 SNHLY, CDR2 FYNNEI. The CDR3 reads CASSTGYSNQPQHF. The CDR3 DNA reads TGTGCCAGCTCAACAGGTTATAGCAATCAGCCCCAGCATTTT.

This sequence joins TRBV11-2 and TRBJ2-2; D gene unclear. The length of the CDR3 is 12 residues. Trimming shortened V by 5 bases and J by 6 bases, and 7 bases separated the two germline ends. CDR1 SGHAT and CDR2 FQNNGV come from the germline V gene. CDR3: CASSHISGELFF. CDR3 DNA sequence: TGTGCCAGCAGCCACATCTCCGGGGAGCTGTTTTTT. Combining the CDR3 with reference TRBV11-2 and TRBJ2-2 gives the whole variable domain EAGVAQSPRYKIIEKRQSVAFWCNPISGHATLYWYQQILGQGPKLLIQFQNNGVVDDSQLPKDRFSAERLKGVDSTLKIQPAKLEDSAVYLCASSHISGELFFGEGSRLTVL.

This clone was found once. The chain joins TRBV5-6 to TRBJ1-6; D gene uncertain. The ends were cut back, 0 bases at V and 8 bases at J, with 6 bases in the middle. Germline V CDR1 and CDR2: SGHDT, YYEEEE. The length of the CDR3 is 13 residues. CDR3 nucleotide sequence: TGTGCCAGCAGCTTGGACAGATATTCACCCCTCCACTTT. It is translated as CASSLDRYSPLHF.

The CDR3 sequence is CASSLTSRTVQYF. The CDR3 DNA follows: TGTGCCAGCAGCTTAACGTCCCGGACTGTACAGTACTTC. The gene calls are TRBV7-3 and TRBJ2-7, with a weak D call TRBD2 (5 bases). CDR1 is SGHTA, CDR2 FQGTGA, per germline. The V and J ends lost 0 bases and 10 bases respectively, with 13 bases between them. This CDR3 region has 13 residues.

The J gene is TRBJ1-2, the V gene TRBV29-1, with a weak D call TRBD1 (6 bases). CDR1 and CDR2 (germline): SQVTM, ANQGSEA. Deletions cut 4 bases from V and 3 bases from J, with 12 bases between. This CDR3 comprises 13 residues. The CDR3 spells CSVGNRVDYGYTF. CDR3 in DNA: TGCAGCGTTGGTAACAGGGTGGACTATGGCTACACCTTC.

Concerning this clone: Other DNA sequences of this sample code for an identical CDR3. J is TRBJ1-1 and V is TRBV3-1 (or the pseudogene TRBV3-2); D is unresolved. Germline lookup yields CDR1 LGHDT and CDR2 YNNKEL (reference sequence). CDR3 length: 13 amino acids. V was cut by 0 bases and J by 5 bases, with 7 bases left in between. Here the CDR3 reads CASSQESLTEAFF. CDR3 sequence (DNA): TGTGCCAGCAGCCAAGAGTCCCTTACTGAAGCTTTCTTT.